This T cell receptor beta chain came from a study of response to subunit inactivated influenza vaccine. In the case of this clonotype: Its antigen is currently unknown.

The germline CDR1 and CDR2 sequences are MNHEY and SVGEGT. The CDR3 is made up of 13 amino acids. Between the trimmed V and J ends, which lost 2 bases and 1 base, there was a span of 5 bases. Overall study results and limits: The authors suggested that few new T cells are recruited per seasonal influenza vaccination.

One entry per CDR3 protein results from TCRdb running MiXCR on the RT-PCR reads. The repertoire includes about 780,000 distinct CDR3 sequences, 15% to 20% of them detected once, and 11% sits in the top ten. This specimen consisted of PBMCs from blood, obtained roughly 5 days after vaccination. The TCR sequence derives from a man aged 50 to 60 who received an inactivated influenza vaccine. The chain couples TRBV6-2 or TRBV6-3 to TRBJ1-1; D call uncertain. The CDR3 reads CASSYIRNTEAFF. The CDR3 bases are TGTGCCAGCAGTTACATTCGGAACACTGAAGCTTTCTTT.